The T cell receptor (beta chain) under discussion was sequenced for a study of cytomegalovirus exposure and HLA in healthy donors (dated 2017 in TCRdb). Background for the entire study: According to an earlier analysis of 550 to 750 of the donors, some 180 million T cells yielded some 120 million unique TCR beta sequences and less than 300 Gb of sequence data. In an earlier analysis of 587 of the donors, high-throughput TCR beta sequencing was used to judge whether each TCR beta V gene segment behaved as functional or pseudogenic. Donor age, sex, ethnicity and CMV serostatus were collected together with the repertoire data. The number of donors typed differed by locus, with roughly 629-640 for A, B, C, DRB1 and DQB1, around 520 for DQA1, about 610 for DPA1, and approximately 470 for DPB1. All discovery cohort repertoires had been generated using a single sequencing platform. Class I and class II HLA loci were covered by the typing at four-digit resolution. High-throughput TCR immunosequencing, statistical association of individual TCRs with disease status, and machine learning were combined to predict cytomegalovirus infection status. The study profiled the T cell repertoires of hundreds of subjects by immunosequencing and related them to cytomegalovirus serostatus. The study aimed to test whether signatures of past pathogen exposure could be identified by cataloging public T cell receptors. A later genetic analysis took genome-wide SNP genotypes for about 65% of the 666 donors and used that subset as a discovery cohort. The later analysis used no new phenotypic data to find candidate immune exposures, relying instead on TCR beta sequences and their occurrence across donors. Roughly five DR-DQ haplotypes were treated as single units for association and clustering because of strong linkage in the cohort. The genetic ancestry cluster associated with self-reported Caucasian donors included about 81% of the roughly 400 genotyped donors. Among over 350 genotyped donors of the cohort, an average of about 240,000 unique TCR beta nucleotide sequences were sequenced per donor, around 18% of them non-productive. An early release covering roughly 600 HLA-typed donors comprised 250 to 350 gigabases of sequencing data and around 86 million unique TCR sequences. Besides the first cohort of approximately 710 subjects, a separate validation cohort made up of 95 to 150 different subjects was used. In a later analysis, previously published TCR beta repertoires from about 670 donors were re-analyzed and high-resolution HLA genotyping was added so that TCR occurrence patterns could be studied. On the study overall, not on this receptor specifically: When HLA alleles, especially DR and DQ, strongly co-occurred, TCR associations were difficult to assign to individual alleles. In both the original and validation cohorts, the classifier was reported to diagnose cytomegalovirus status with high specificity and sensitivity. Some IMGT-functional V segments, including TRBV6-2 and TRBV6-3, could not be distinguished by the 87-base-pair reads and were therefore excluded. A few of the identified cytomegalovirus-associated TCR beta chains were confirmed in vitro to be specific for cytomegalovirus antigens. It was suggested by the authors that the approach could potentially be generalized to other disease states and immunological phenotypes. A later analysis reported that several top co-occurrence clusters appeared linked to parvovirus B19, influenza, CMV and Epstein-Barr virus. The study listed approximately 150 TCR beta chains as associated with cytomegalovirus. At a false discovery rate of 0.05, a later analysis linked around 15,000 TCR beta sequences to specific HLA alleles. A later genetic analysis reported fewer N-insertions in productive TCRs among donors in an Asian-associated ancestry cluster than the approximately 670-donor mean. Across donors, most TCR sequences were observed very rarely, whereas some public TCRs were present in many individuals. Because counts were too low, seventeen rarely observed V segments, including chromosome 9 orphons, were excluded from the earlier analysis of under 650 of the donors. A later analysis found that HLA-associated TCR beta chains were more clonally expanded and had lower generation probabilities than equally common non-associated chains. Linkage disequilibrium might explain the correlated functional status among segregating V segments, but an unknown experimental factor could not be ruled out. A later analysis found that most CMV-associated TCR beta chains appeared HLA-restricted, with HLA associations seemingly driven largely by CMV exposure. In a later analysis, the rate of TCR association differed among HLA loci, with DRB1 alleles having the most associated TCRs and HLA-C alleles having the fewest. Immune exposure information for the cohort was limited to CMV serostatus. Broadly in line with IMGT annotations, most TCR beta V segments showed up in productive rearrangements about 90% or about 30% of the time in an earlier analysis of under 700 of the donors. Because HLA typing was missing for some donors at each locus, association tests included only the typed subset. This cohort had only TCR beta chains sequenced, and the lack of alpha or paired-chain data limited which features could be detected. A further reported finding was that TCR beta sequences accurately predicted the HLA-A and HLA-B alleles for most subjects in the first cohort. Presence/absence analyses assumed roughly uniform sequencing depth across donors, an assumption that may not hold. The sequencing pipeline was judged likely to have produced a cluster of highly shared sequence variants as a technical artifact. An association between a missense DCLRE1C variant and V-gene and J-gene trimming of TCR beta chains was found in a later genetic analysis and replicated in an independent cohort.

The library was built by means of the immunoSEQ multiplex PCR assay. For the multiplex PCR, a mixture combining 60 forward primers for TCR Vbeta segments and 13 reverse primers for TCR Jbeta segments was used. The CDR3 region of rearranged TCR beta genes was amplified from genomic DNA with a multiplex PCR assay. Amplified TCR beta libraries were sequenced as 87-base-pair reads on the Illumina HiSeq System. The original methods were these. A later analysis counted 65 million to 90 million unique TCR beta chains across the 640 or so repertoires, and roughly 11 million of these chains were shared by at least two donors. Raw reads were error-corrected and collapsed into unique sequences by a nearest-neighbor algorithm in which closely related sequences were merged to remove PCR and sequencing errors. Alignment of CDR3 sequences to IMGT reference sequences was used to assign V, D and J gene segments. For a sequence to be retained, at least a six-nucleotide match to both a V gene segment and a J gene segment was required. A rearrangement was called productive if the CDR3 had no stop codons and remained in frame with V and J, and every other rearrangement was called non-productive. Following IMGT convention, CDR3 was defined as the stretch from the second conserved V-encoded cysteine up to the conserved J-encoded phenylalanine. In an earlier analysis of around 540 of the donors, sequences lacking an unambiguous match to a single V gene segment were excluded. An earlier analysis of several hundred of the donors classified V segments as functional when productive rearrangements were above 56.7% and as segregating when the standard deviation between donors was above 5%. A statistical classification framework was built for diagnosing cytomegalovirus status from the catalog of TCR beta chain sequences. In a later analysis, TCR nucleotide sequences were compared against IMGT/GENE-DB human TR gene sequences so that V and J genes could be assigned. In a later analysis, CDR3 sequences and most-parsimonious VDJ recombination scenarios were assigned using the TCRdist pipeline. In a later analysis, each TCR beta chain was defined by its CDR3 amino acid sequence together with its V-gene family, and reads without a unique V-gene family were excluded. To address suspected cross-contamination and a sequencing artifact, a later analysis removed a few hundred highly shared, low-generation-probability nucleotide sequences. A later analysis calculated a clonal expansion index for each public chain from normalized within-repertoire ranks of inferred template counts. In a later analysis, generation probabilities were computed with a VDJ recombination model fitted to out-of-frame rearrangements, and the resulting probabilities were checked against IGoR. Hypergeometric tests were used in a later analysis to score TCR-TCR, TCR-HLA and TCR-CMV co-occurrence, with a repertoire-size bias correction applied to the TCR pairs. A later analysis estimated false discovery rates by permuting HLA or CMV assignments 20 times. In a later analysis, co-occurring TCRs were grouped using DBSCAN, with TCRdist sequence similarity added in when clustering inside HLA-allele-positive subsets. Repertoires with fewer than 30,000 or more than 120,000 public chains, plus five repertoires with anomalous nucleotide sharing, were excluded from co-occurrence clustering. TCRdb obtained this table from immuneACCESS and retained in-frame rearrangements with V and J assigned. These tables miss some clones; where compared with another copy, unresolved V genes account for less than half of the shortfall, and the remainder is unexplained. V and J calls and clone size follow that table, whereas D and trimming were derived from the DNA. The table for this sample lists around 210,000 clones; around 83% of them were counted only once. The top ten constitute around 0.23% of the sample.

In total, roughly 670 healthy bone marrow donors made up the cohort. At the time of sampling, every cohort member was nominally healthy, though immune exposures that went unrecorded were likely present. The donor was CMV seronegative and belonged to the group of under 400 seronegative cohort members. Every donor gave a peripheral blood sample, and the peripheral blood mononuclear cells from that sample were used for TCR beta sequencing. The Qiagen DNeasy Blood Extraction Kit was used to extract genomic DNA from the blood cell samples. Comment on this clone: No antigen is known for it. No base-level quality is on record; no much larger clone is a single base apart.

Including cysteine and phenylalanine, the CDR3 has 15 amino acids. Only the CDR3 DNA is retained, 45 bases long and in frame from the first base. CDR1 MNHEY and CDR2 SVGAGI are derived from the germline V gene. Cut back by 7 bases and 3 bases, the V and J ends lie 18 bases apart. The receptor chain draws on TRBV6-5 and TRBJ1-1; there is no confident call for the D gene. This receptor was identified in a girl aged 2-10 years in good health and CMV-seronegative. Input material: PBMCs. The DNA reads as follows: TGTGCCAGCAACCCGCGGCAAGCTTGGGACACTGAAGCTTTCTTT. The translation is CASNPRQAWDTEAFF.